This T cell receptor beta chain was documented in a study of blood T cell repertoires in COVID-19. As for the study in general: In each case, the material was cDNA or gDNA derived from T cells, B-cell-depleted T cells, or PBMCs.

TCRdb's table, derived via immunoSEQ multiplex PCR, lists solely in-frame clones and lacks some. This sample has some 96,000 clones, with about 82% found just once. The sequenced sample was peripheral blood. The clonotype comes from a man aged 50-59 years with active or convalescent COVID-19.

CDR3: CASSPRTTGVLAKNIQYF. DNA for the CDR3: TGTGCCAGCTCACCAAGAACGACAGGGGTACTAGCCAAAAACATTCAGTACTTC. V and J are TRBV18 and TRBJ2-4; 8 bases line up with TRBD1. The CDR3 contains 18 residues. Unmatched junction bases numbered 9, after V lost 2 bases and J lost 0 bases. From germline, CDR1 is KGHSH and CDR2 LQKENI. The full variable domain, completed using reference TRBV18 and TRBJ2-4, is NAGVMQNPRHLVRRRGQEARLRCSPMKGHSHVYWYRQLPEEGLKFMVYLQKENIIDESGMPKERFSAEFPKEGPSILRIQQVVRGDSAAYFCASSPRTTGVLAKNIQYFGAGTRLSVL.